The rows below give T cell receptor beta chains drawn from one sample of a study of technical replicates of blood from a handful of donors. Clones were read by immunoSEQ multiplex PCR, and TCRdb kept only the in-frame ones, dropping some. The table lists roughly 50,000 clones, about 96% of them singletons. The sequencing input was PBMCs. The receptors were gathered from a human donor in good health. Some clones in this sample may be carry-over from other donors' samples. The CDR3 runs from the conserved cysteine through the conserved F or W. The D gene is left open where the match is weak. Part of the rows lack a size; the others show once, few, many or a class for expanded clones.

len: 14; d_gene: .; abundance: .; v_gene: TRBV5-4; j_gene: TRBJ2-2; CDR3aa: CASSLDQSTGELFF; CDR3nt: TGTGCCAGCAGCTTGGACCAGTCCACCGGGGAGCTGTTTTTT
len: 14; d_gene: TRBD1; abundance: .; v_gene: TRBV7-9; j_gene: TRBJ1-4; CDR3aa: CASSTDRVLEKLFF; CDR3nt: TGTGCCAGCAGCACGGACAGGGTCCTTGAAAAACTGTTTTTT
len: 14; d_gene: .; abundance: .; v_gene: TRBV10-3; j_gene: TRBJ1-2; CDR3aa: CAIQLGQLGSGYTF; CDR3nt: TGTGCCATTCAACTCGGACAGCTTGGGTCGGGCTACACCTTC
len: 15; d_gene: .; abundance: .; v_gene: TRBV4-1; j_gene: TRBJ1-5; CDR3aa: CASSPGSYSNQPQHF; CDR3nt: TGCGCCAGTTCTCCAGGTTCGTATAGCAATCAGCCCCAGCATTTT
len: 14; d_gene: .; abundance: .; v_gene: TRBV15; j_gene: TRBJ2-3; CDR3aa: CATSRDYVTDTQYF; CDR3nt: TGTGCCACCAGCAGAGACTACGTTACAGATACGCAGTATTTT
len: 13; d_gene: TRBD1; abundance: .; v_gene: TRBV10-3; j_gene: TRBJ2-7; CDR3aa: CAISGQGAQEQYF; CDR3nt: TGTGCCATCAGTGGACAGGGGGCCCAGGAGCAGTACTTC
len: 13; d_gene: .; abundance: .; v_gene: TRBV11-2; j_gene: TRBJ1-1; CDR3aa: CASSSPLNTEAFF; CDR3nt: TGTGCCAGCAGCTCCCCCTTGAACACTGAAGCTTTCTTT
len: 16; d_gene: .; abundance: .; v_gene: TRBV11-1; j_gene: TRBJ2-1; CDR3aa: CASSLDAESSYNEQFF; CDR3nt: TGTGCCAGCAGCTTAGATGCGGAGAGCTCCTACAATGAGCAGTTCTTC
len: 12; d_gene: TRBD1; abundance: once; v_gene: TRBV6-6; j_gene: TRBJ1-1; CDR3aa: CASSDRGTEAFF; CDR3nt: TGTGCCAGCAGTGACAGGGGAACTGAAGCTTTCTTT
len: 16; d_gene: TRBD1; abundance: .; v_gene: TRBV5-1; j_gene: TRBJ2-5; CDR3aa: CASSLGTGGVGETQYF; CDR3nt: TGCGCCAGCAGCTTGGGGACAGGGGGCGTGGGAGAGACCCAGTACTTC
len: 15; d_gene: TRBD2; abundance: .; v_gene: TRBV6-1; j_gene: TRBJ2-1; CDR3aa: CASSEEVGGANEQFF; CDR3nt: TGTGCCAGCAGTGAAGAGGTCGGGGGGGCAAATGAGCAGTTCTTC
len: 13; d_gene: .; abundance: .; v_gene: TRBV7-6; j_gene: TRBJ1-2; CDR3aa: CASSLGLAYGYTF; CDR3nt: TGTGCCAGCTCACTCGGGTTGGCGTATGGCTACACCTTC
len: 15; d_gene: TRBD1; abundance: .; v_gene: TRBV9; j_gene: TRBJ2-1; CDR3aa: CASSVSGQGFDEQFF; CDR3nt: TGTGCCAGCAGCGTATCTGGACAGGGTTTCGATGAGCAGTTCTTC
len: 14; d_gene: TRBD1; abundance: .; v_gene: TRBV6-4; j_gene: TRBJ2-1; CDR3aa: CASSGGGEGNEQFF; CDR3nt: TGTGCCAGCAGTGGAGGGGGCGAAGGCAATGAGCAGTTCTTC
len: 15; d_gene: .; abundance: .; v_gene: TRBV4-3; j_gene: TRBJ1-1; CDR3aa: CASSPDRGLNTEAFF; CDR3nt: TGCGCCAGCAGCCCGGACAGAGGCCTGAACACTGAAGCTTTCTTT
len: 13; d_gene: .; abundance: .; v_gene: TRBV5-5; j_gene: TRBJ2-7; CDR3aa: CASSLENTYEQYF; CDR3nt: TGTGCCAGCAGCTTGGAAAATACCTACGAGCAGTACTTC
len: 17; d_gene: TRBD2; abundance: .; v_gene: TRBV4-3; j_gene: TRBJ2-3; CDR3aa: CASSQGPTSGGTDTQYF; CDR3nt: TGCGCCAGCAGCCAAGGGCCAACTAGCGGGGGAACAGATACGCAGTATTTT
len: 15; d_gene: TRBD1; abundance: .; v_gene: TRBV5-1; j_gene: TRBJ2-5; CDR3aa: CASSLAKGAGETQYF; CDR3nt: TGCGCCAGCAGCTTGGCCAAGGGGGCGGGAGAGACCCAGTACTTC
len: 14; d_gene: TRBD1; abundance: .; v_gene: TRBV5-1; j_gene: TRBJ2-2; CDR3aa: CASSFEQGTGELFF; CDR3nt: TGCGCCAGCAGCTTTGAACAGGGGACCGGGGAGCTGTTTTTT
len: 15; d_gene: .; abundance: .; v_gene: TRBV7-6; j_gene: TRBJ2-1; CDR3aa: CASSLGASVTQEQFF; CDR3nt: TGTGCCAGCAGCTTAGGGGCTAGCGTAACTCAGGAGCAGTTCTTC
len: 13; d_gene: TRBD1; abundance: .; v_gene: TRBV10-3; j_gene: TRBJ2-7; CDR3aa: CAISWTGSAEQYF; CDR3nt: TGTGCCATCAGCTGGACAGGGAGCGCCGAGCAGTACTTC
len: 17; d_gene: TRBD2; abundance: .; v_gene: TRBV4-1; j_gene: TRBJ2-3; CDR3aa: CASSLSSSSGGTDTQYF; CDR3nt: TGCGCCAGCAGCCTCTCATCATCTAGCGGGGGCACAGATACGCAGTATTTT
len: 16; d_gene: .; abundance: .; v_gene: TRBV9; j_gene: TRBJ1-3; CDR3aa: CASSVDLGSSGNTIYF; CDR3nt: TGTGCCAGCAGCGTAGACTTAGGGAGCTCTGGAAACACCATATATTTT
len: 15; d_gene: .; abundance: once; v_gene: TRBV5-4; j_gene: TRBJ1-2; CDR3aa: CASRLQTGINYGYTF; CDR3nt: TGTGCCAGCAGACTACAGACCGGGATCAACTATGGCTACACCTTC
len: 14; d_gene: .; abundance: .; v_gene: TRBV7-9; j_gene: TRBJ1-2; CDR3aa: CASTIYSGNYGYTF; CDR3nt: TGTGCCAGCACCATATATTCGGGAAACTATGGCTACACCTTC
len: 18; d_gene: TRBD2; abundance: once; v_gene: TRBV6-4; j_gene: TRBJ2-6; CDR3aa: CASSDGLAGISGANVLTF; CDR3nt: TGTGCCAGCAGTGATGGACTAGCGGGAATCTCTGGGGCCAACGTCCTGACTTTC
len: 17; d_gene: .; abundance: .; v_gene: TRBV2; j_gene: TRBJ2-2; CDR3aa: CASRGTGIAGETGELFF; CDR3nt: TGTGCCAGCAGGGGGACAGGGATAGCGGGAGAAACCGGGGAGCTGTTTTTT
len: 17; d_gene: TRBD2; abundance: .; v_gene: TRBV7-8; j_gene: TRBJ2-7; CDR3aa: CASSLVAGGPSSYEQYF; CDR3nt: TGTGCCAGCAGCTTAGTAGCGGGGGGGCCTTCGTCCTACGAGCAGTACTTC
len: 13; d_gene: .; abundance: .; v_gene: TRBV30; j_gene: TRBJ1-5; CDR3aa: CAWSVRRNQPQHF; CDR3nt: TGTGCCTGGAGTGTACGCAGAAATCAGCCCCAGCATTTT
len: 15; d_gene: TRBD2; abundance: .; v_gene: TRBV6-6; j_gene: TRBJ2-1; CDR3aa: CASRPGLAGSSEQFF; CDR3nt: TGTGCCAGCAGACCGGGACTAGCGGGGAGTAGTGAGCAGTTCTTC
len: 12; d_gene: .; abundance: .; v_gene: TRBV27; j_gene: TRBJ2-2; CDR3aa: CASKVPAGELFF; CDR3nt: TGTGCCAGCAAAGTGCCGGCCGGGGAGCTGTTTTTT
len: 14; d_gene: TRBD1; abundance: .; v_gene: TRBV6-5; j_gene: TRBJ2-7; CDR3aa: CASSEGGARYEQYF; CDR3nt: TGTGCCAGCAGCGAAGGGGGCGCGAGGTACGAGCAGTACTTC
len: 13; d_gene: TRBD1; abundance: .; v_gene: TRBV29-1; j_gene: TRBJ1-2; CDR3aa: CSVMSGTASGYTF; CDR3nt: TGCAGCGTCATGTCCGGGACAGCCTCGGGCTACACCTTC
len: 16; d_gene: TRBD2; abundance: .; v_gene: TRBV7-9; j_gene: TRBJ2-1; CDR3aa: CASNKISGRHYNEQFF; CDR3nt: TGTGCCAGCAACAAAATTAGCGGGCGACACTACAATGAGCAGTTCTTC
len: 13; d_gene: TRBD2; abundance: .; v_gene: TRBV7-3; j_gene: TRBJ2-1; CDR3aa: CASGGGPSHEQFF; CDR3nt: TGTGCCAGCGGCGGGGGGCCGTCACATGAGCAGTTCTTC
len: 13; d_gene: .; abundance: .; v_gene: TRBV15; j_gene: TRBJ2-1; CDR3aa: CATSRRGGNEQFF; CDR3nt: TGTGCCACCAGCAGAAGAGGTGGAAATGAGCAGTTCTTC
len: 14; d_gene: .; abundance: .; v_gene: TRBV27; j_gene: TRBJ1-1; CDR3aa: CASSPYSQGTEAFF; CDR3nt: TGTGCCAGCAGTCCCTACTCGCAGGGCACTGAAGCTTTCTTT
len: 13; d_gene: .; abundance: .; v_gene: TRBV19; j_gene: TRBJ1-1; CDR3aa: CASSIMGGTEAFF; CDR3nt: TGTGCCAGTAGTATAATGGGAGGGACTGAAGCTTTCTTT
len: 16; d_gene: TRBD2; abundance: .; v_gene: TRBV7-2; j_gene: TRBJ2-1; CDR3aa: CASSLAGTSGNNEQFF; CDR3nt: TGTGCCAGCAGCTTGGCCGGGACTAGCGGAAACAATGAGCAGTTCTTC
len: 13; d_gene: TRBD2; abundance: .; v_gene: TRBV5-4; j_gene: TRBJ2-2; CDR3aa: CASSGDYLGELFF; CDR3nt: TGTGCCAGCAGCGGGGACTACCTAGGGGAGCTGTTTTTT
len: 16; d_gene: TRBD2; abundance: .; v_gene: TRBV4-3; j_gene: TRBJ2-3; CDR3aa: CASSQDVAGYTDTQYF; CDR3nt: TGCGCCAGCAGCCAAGACGTAGCGGGGTACACAGATACGCAGTATTTT
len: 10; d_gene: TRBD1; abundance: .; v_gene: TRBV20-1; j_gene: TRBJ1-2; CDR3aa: CSARGNGYTF; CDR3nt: TGCAGTGCCAGGGGGAACGGCTACACCTTC
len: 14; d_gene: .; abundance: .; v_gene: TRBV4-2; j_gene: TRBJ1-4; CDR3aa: CASSRQADNEKLFF; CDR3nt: TGTGCCAGCAGCCGACAGGCGGACAATGAAAAACTGTTTTTT
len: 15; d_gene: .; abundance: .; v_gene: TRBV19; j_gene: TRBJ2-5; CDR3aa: CASSRPGGQWETQYF; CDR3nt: TGTGCCAGTAGTCGCCCCGGGGGTCAGTGGGAGACCCAGTACTTC
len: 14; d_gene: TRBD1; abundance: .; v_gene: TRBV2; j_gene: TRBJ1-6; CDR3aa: CASSRDRGFSPLHF; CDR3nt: TGTGCCAGCAGTCGGGACAGGGGGTTCTCACCCCTCCACTTT
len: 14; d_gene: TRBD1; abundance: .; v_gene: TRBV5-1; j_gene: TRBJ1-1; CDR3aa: CASNLGQGNTEAFF; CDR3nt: TGCGCCAGCAACTTAGGACAGGGGAACACTGAAGCTTTCTTT